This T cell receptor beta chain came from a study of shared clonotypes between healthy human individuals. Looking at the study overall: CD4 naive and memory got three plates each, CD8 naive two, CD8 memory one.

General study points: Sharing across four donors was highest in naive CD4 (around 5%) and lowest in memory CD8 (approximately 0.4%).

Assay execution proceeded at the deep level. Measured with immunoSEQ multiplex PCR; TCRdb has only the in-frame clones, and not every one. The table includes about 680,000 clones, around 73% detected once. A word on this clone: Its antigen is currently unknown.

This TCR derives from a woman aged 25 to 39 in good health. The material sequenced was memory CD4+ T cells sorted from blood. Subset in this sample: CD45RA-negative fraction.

The CDR3 coding sequence is TGTGCCAGCAGCGTAGCGGCAGGGGGTCAGCCCCAGCATTTT. Amino acids: CASSVAAGGQPQHF. The V gene is TRBV9, the J gene TRBJ1-5; 7 bases match TRBD1. After removal of 0 bases from V and 6 bases from J, the junction contained 3 bases not matched to a gene. The CDR3 is made up of 14 amino acids. The germline CDR1 and CDR2 sequences are SGDLS and YYNGEE.